This entry features one T cell receptor beta chain sequence. Fresh peripheral blood, around 10 ml of it, supplied the PBMCs. The data derive from a study of T cells in Graves' hyperthyroidism and ophthalmopathy. From germline, CDR1 is LGHNA and CDR2 YSLEER. The CDR3 has 15 amino acids. RNA transcripts were the template for amplifying TCR beta CDR3 regions. During a first-round RT-PCR of the TCR CDR3, the HTBI primer set was used. TCRdb recomputed calls from the multiplex PCR reads with MiXCR, one row per CDR3 protein. Seen here are just under 750,000 distinct CDR3 sequences, around a third observed once, and the top ten hold approximately 31%.

The sample was blood. The TCR originated in a woman aged 40 to 49 with Graves' hyperthyroidism. This rearrangement joins TRBV4-3 to TRBJ2-5; D may correspond to TRBD1 or TRBD2 (5 bases each). The last part of the DNA fits TRBJ2-1 better; the J call may be wrong. The CDR3, as DNA: TGCGCCAGCAGCCAAGATGGTGGGGGTTACAATGAGCAGTTCTTC. Translation: CASSQDGGGYNEQFF.